These 26 T cell receptor beta chains share one sample of origin, sequenced in a study of blood T cell repertoires in COVID-19. TCRdb keeps only in-frame clones here, not all; method: immunoSEQ multiplex PCR. This sample has over 50,000 clones, with 87% found just once. The source material was peripheral blood. The source is a man in his 60s with acute or convalescent COVID-19.

The rearrangement links TRBV27 to TRBJ1-6, with a tentative D call TRBD1 (6 bases). The germline CDR1 and CDR2 sequences are MNHEY and SMNVEV (reference sequence). V was shortened by 2 bases and J by 13 bases, with 15 bases between the two germline ends. The length of the CDR3 is 14 residues. CDR3 DNA: TGTGCCAGCAGTTTAGGGCAGGGGACAATCCCCCTCCACTTT. Translated: CASSLGQGTIPLHF.

This sequence joins TRBV5-1 and TRBJ2-1, with 11 bases aligning to TRBD2. The CDR3 consists of 15 residues. Germline CDR1 and CDR2: SGHRS and YFSETQ. V lost 4 bases to trimming and J lost 6 bases; unmatched junction nucleotides: 6. CDR3 nucleotide sequence: TGCGCCAGCAGCCAACTAGCGGGGGCCTCCAATGAGCAGTTCTTC. Translating gives CASSQLAGASNEQFF.

The V gene is TRBV6-2 or TRBV6-3, the J gene TRBJ1-1, with TRBD1 identical over 8 bases. CDR1 is MNHEY and CDR2 is SVGEGT in the germline V gene. The length of the CDR3 is 15 residues. With V trimmed by 0 bases and J by 11 bases, 11 bases remained unmatched. The CDR3 here is CASSYSSGGGLSAFF. The CDR3 nucleotides read TGTGCCAGCAGTTACTCGTCAGGGGGCGGCTTGTCGGCTTTCTTT.

The chain recombines TRBV19 with TRBJ2-7; D not certain. Looked up from germline, CDR1 is LNHDA and CDR2 is SQIVND (reference sequence). The CDR3 extends over 13 amino acids. V was cut by 3 bases and J by 1 base, with 7 bases left in between. CDR3 loop: CASSMGLSYEQYF. The CDR3, as DNA: TGTGCCAGTAGTATGGGCCTTTCCTACGAGCAGTACTTC.

The chain carries TRBV3-1 (or the pseudogene TRBV3-2) and TRBJ2-3, with 10 bases aligning to TRBD2. Unmatched junction bases numbered 4, after V lost 1 base and J lost 6 bases. CDR1 LGHDT and CDR2 YNNKEL come from the germline V gene (reference sequence). CDR3 length: 15 residues. CDR3 nucleotides: TGTGCCAGCAGCCAAGGGGGGACTAGCGCTGATACGCAGTATTTT. Its translation: CASSQGGTSADTQYF.

The CDR3 DNA is TGTGCCATGGGGGCAACCACAGGGGTGAACACTGAAGCTTTCTTT. It is translated as CAMGATTGVNTEAFF. V usage is TRBV2 and J usage is TRBJ1-1; 7 bases are shared with TRBD1. The CDR3 is 15 residues long. V shed 10 bases, J shed 0 bases, and the junction held 11 bases outside the gene matches. CDR1 and CDR2 from the germline V gene are SNHLY and FYNNEI.

The rearrangement links TRBV10-2 to TRBJ1-6, with TRBD1 matching 7 bases. This CDR3 is 14 amino acids long. The V gene's germline CDR1 is WSHSY and CDR2 SAAADI. The V gene end was trimmed by 10 bases and the J gene end by 2 bases; junction bases not matched to a gene: 5. CDR3 amino acids: CATRTGPYNSPLHF. CDR3 DNA sequence: TGCGCCACCCGGACAGGCCCCTATAATTCACCCCTCCACTTT.

The V gene is TRBV29-1, the J gene TRBJ1-6; 7 nucleotides match TRBD1. V shed 5 bases and J 9 bases; nucleotides not matched to a gene: 7. Germline V gene data show CDR1 as SQVTM and CDR2 as ANQGSEA. The CDR3 is 13 residues long. Written as DNA, the CDR3 is TGCAGCGTTTCTACAGGGGAAGGTTCACCCCTCCACTTT. It specifies CSVSTGEGSPLHF.

The chain carries TRBV19 and TRBJ2-1; TRBD1 matches 9 bases. After removal of 5 bases from V and 9 bases from J, the junction contained 14 bases not matched to a gene. Germline assignment: CDR1 LNHDA and CDR2 SQIVND (reference sequence). The CDR3 is 16 residues long. The CDR3 DNA is TGTGCCAGTAGTGCATACAGGGGGCGGAGAGGTCTTGAGCAGTTCTTC. Translation: CASSAYRGRRGLEQFF.

This chain links TRBV27 with TRBJ1-4, with TRBD1 as a possible D gene (6 bases). Trimming cost V 7 bases and J 8 bases, with 17 bases left between them. CDR1 and CDR2 (germline): MNHEY, SMNVEV (reference sequence). The CDR3 runs to 14 residues. The CDR3 DNA sequence: TGTGCCAGCACCACTACAGGGTGGGACGAAAAACTGTTTTTT. Protein product: CASTTTGWDEKLFF.

The V call is TRBV5-1, the J call TRBJ2-5; 8 nucleotides match TRBD2. Trimming removed 0 bases from V and 2 bases from J; junction bases left unmatched: 9. The CDR3 is 17 residues long. In germline, CDR1 is SGHRS, CDR2 YFSETQ. In DNA, the CDR3 is TGCGCCAGCAGCTTGGCACTAAGCGGGGGTTATCAAGAGACCCAGTACTTC. Its translation: CASSLALSGGYQETQYF.

The CDR3 here is CASSGRTSGGTGELFF. CDR3 sequence (DNA): TGTGCCAGCAGCGGCCGGACTAGCGGGGGGACCGGGGAGCTGTTTTTT. This sequence joins TRBV7-8 and TRBJ2-2; 14 bases map to TRBD2. Trimming at V came to 5 bases and at J to 5 bases, leaving 4 bases not matched to a gene. Per the germline V gene, CDR1 is SGHVS and CDR2 is FQNEAQ. There are 16 residues in the CDR3.

This clone was seen more than once but under ten times. This chain connects TRBV5-3 to TRBJ2-4; D possibly corresponds to TRBD1 (6 bases). TRBV5-3 is noted as an ORF with a role that remains uncertain. CDR3 size: 11 residues. V lost 4 bases, J lost 13 bases, and 12 bases lay in between. The CDR3 reads CARSPGVIQYF. Written as DNA, the CDR3 is TGTGCCAGAAGCCCAGGGGTAATCCAGTACTTC.

This clone has just one count. The chain couples TRBV2 to TRBJ2-1; TRBD1 matches at 7 bases. The CDR3 runs 12 residues. V lost 6 bases to trimming and J lost 6 bases; unmatched junction nucleotides: 2. Germline V gene sequence: CDR1 SNHLY, CDR2 FYNNEI. In DNA, the CDR3 is TGTGCCAGCAGATGGACAGGCAATGAGCAGTTCTTC. This translates into CASRWTGNEQFF. Combining the CDR3 with reference TRBV2 and TRBJ2-1 gives the whole variable domain EPEVTQTPSHQVTQMGQEVILRCVPISNHLYFYWYRQILGQKVEFLVSFYNNEISEKSEIFDDQFSVERPDGSNFTLKIRSTKLEDSAMYFCASRWTGNEQFFGPGTRLTVL.

The rearrangement uses TRBV4-3 and TRBJ2-2; D not resolved. Germline assignment: CDR1 LGHNA and CDR2 YSLEER. The CDR3 is made up of 15 amino acids. Trimming pared 0 bases from V and 6 bases from J, leaving 11 bases between. CDR3 nucleotides: TGCGCCAGCAGCCAAGAGACTGAGCTTCCCGGGGAGCTGTTTTTT. Its protein is CASSQETELPGELFF.

V is TRBV19 and J is TRBJ2-1; no definite D call. Trimming shortened V by 0 bases and J by 7 bases, and 7 bases separated the two germline ends. CDR3 length: 13 amino acids. CDR1 is LNHDA, CDR2 SQIVND, per germline (reference sequence). This CDR3 is CASSIEAGNEQFF. For the CDR3, the DNA is TGTGCCAGTAGTATAGAGGCAGGTAATGAGCAGTTCTTC.

The table lists this clone with a few counts. The V gene is TRBV19, the J gene TRBJ1-5; perhaps TRBD1 as D (6 bases). The V end was cut by 3 bases, the J end by 0 bases, with 9 bases between. The CDR3 is 15 amino acids. Germline-derived CDR1 and CDR2 are LNHDA and SQIVND (reference sequence). The CDR3 is CASSISGVSNQPQHF. The CDR3 DNA reads TGTGCCAGTAGTATCTCAGGGGTTAGCAATCAGCCCCAGCATTTT. Looking up the rest from reference TRBV19 and TRBJ1-5 gives the full variable domain: DGGITQSPKYLFRKEGQNVTLSCEQNLNHDAMYWYRQDPGQGLRLIYYSQIVNDFQKGDIAEGYSVSREKKESFPLTVTSAQKNPTAFYLCASSISGVSNQPQHFGDGTRLSIL.

The CDR3 protein is CASSYRGLEDTQYF. CDR3 in DNA: TGTGCCAGCAGCTACAGGGGGCTGGAAGATACGCAGTATTTT. This sequence joins TRBV5-6 and TRBJ2-3; TRBD1 aligns across 9 bases. V lost 3 bases and J lost 5; bases outside the gene matches: 4. CDR3 length: 14 residues. Germline CDR1 SGHDT, CDR2 YYEEEE. Full variable domain (outside the CDR3, taken from reference TRBV5-6 and TRBJ2-3): DAGVTQSPTHLIKTRGQQVTLRCSPKSGHDTVSWYQQALGQGPQFIFQYYEEEERQRGNFPDRFSGHQFPNYSSELNVNALLLGDSALYLCASSYRGLEDTQYFGPGTRLTVL.

This chain connects TRBV11-2 to TRBJ2-2, with D perhaps TRBD1 (5 bases). CDR1 SGHAT and CDR2 FQNNGV come from the germline V gene. V was clipped by 4 bases and J by 4 bases, with 16 bases between them. This CDR3 spans 16 amino acids. The chain's CDR3 is CASSSLRGRGTGELFF. Here the CDR3 DNA reads TGTGCCAGCAGCTCCCTTAGGGGAAGGGGCACCGGGGAGCTGTTTTTT.

This chain connects TRBV6-1 to TRBJ2-5; 7 bases map to TRBD2. There are 17 residues in the CDR3. From germline, CDR1 is MNHNS and CDR2 SASEGT. The V segment lost 4 bases and the J segment 5 bases; nucleotides outside the gene matches: 16. The chain's CDR3 is CASSVKSWVGGPETQYF. The CDR3 DNA reads TGTGCCAGCAGTGTAAAATCATGGGTGGGAGGGCCCGAGACCCAGTACTTC.

The chain is built from TRBV28 and TRBJ1-5; D call uncertain. The CDR3 is 16 residues long. Germline V CDR1 and CDR2: MDHEN, SYDVKM. V was trimmed by 3 bases and J by 4 bases, leaving 16 bases between them. The CDR3 sequence: CASSLNPAVVNQPQHF. The CDR3 nucleotides are TGTGCCAGCAGTTTGAATCCAGCGGTAGTAAATCAGCCCCAGCATTTT.

In its sample, this clone was seen a few times. The rearrangement joins TRBV19 to TRBJ1-1; TRBD1 matches at 9 bases. CDR1 and CDR2 from the germline V gene are LNHDA and SQIVND (reference sequence). V lost 5 bases and J lost 6; bases outside the gene matches: 10. The length of the CDR3 is 15 residues. The CDR3 region is CASSFLGTGTPEAFF. The CDR3 DNA follows: TGTGCCAGTAGTTTCCTCGGGACAGGGACCCCTGAAGCTTTCTTT.

The CDR3 nucleotides read TGTGCCAGCGGAAAGTCCTCAGGGGAAGAGGGCTATGGCTACACCTTC. It translates to CASGKSSGEEGYGYTF. This rearrangement joins TRBV5-5 to TRBJ1-2, with D perhaps TRBD1 (6 bases). Germline CDR1 is SGHKS and CDR2 is YYEKEE (reference sequence). With 7 bases removed from V and 4 bases from J, the gap between germline ends came to 23 bases. This CDR3 is 16 amino acids long.

V usage is TRBV5-6 and J usage is TRBJ2-1; no clear D. The CDR3 covers 13 residues. Germline V gene lookup returns CDR1 SGHDT and CDR2 YYEEEE. V lost 0 bases and J lost 6, with 7 bases in between. CDR3 sequence (DNA): TGTGCCAGCAGCTTGGCCGTTATCAATGAGCAGTTCTTC. Encoded protein: CASSLAVINEQFF.

The V call is TRBV5-8, the J call TRBJ2-7; maybe TRBD1 (6 bases). The CDR3 contains 15 residues. V lost 2 bases and J 7 bases, leaving 19 bases between the germline ends. Germline V lookup: CDR1 SGHTS, CDR2 YDEGEE. The CDR3 DNA is TGTGCCAGCAGCTTCCGGGACGCGTTAGGGGGAGAGCAGTACTTC. It is translated as CASSFRDALGGEQYF.

The V gene is TRBV5-4, the J gene TRBJ1-2; 7 nucleotides align to TRBD1. CDR3 length: 13 residues. The V gene's germline CDR1 is SGHNT and CDR2 YYREEE (reference sequence). After removal of 4 bases from V and 4 bases from J, the junction contained 4 bases not matched to a gene. The DNA of the CDR3 is TGTGCCAGCAGCATCGACAGGGCCTATGGCTACACCTTC. It encodes CASSIDRAYGYTF.